This T cell receptor (beta chain) was recorded in a study of T cells in localized non-small cell lung cancer. Study conclusions and caveats: Uninvolved nearby lung showed the greatest T cell clonality, exceeding that found in tumor. Increased T cell density in blood showed an association with longer overall survival. Appearances in adjacent lung were noted for a median approximately 52 of the top 100 tumor clones.

This clone was observed a single time. Its target is not known. Assay: immunoSEQ multiplex PCR; the TCRdb copy retains only in-frame clones and omits some. Of around 15,000 clones listed, nearly 90% are singletons. The germline CDR1 and CDR2 sequences are MGHRA and YSYEKL. The CDR3 is made up of 14 amino acids. V lost 6 bases to trimming and J lost 0 bases, with 9 bases between them. This clonotype was obtained from a woman aged 35 to 69 with stage III lung adenocarcinoma. The gene calls are TRBV4-1 and TRBJ2-1, with a weak D call TRBD2 (6 bases). The specimen comprised peripheral blood mononuclear cells, sampled before any cancer treatment. DNA of the CDR3: TGCGCCAGCAGTCAGGAGGGCTCCTACAATGAGCAGTTCTTC. It is translated as CASSQEGSYNEQFF.